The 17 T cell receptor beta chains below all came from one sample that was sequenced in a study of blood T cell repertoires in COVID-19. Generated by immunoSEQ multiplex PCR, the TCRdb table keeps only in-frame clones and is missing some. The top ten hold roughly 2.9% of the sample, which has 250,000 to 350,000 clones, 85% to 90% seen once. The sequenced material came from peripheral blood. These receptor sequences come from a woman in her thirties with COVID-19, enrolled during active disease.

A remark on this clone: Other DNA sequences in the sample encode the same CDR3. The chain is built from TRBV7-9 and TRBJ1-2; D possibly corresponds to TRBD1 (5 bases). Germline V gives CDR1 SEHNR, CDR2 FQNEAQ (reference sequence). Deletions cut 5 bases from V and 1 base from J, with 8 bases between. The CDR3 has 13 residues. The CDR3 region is CASSAGGNYGYTF. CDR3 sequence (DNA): TGTGCCAGCAGCGCCGGGGGTAACTATGGCTACACCTTC.

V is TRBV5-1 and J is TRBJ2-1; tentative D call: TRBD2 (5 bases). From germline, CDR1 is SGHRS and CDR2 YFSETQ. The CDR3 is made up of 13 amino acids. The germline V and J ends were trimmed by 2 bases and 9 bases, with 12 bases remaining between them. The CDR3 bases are TGCGCCAGCAGCTTCCGGGGAAGCGGTGAGCAGTTCTTC. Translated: CASSFRGSGEQFF. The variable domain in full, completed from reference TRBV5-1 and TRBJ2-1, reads KAGVTQTPRYLIKTRGQQVTLSCSPISGHRSVSWYQQTPGQGLQFLFEYFSETQRNKGNFPGRFSGRQFSNSRSEMNVSTLELGDSALYLCASSFRGSGEQFFGPGTRLTVL.

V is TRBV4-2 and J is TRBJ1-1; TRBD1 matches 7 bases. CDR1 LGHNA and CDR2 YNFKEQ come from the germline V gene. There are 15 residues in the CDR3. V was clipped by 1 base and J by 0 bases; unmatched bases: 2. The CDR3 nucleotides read TGTGCCAGCAGCCAAGCGGGACAGCTGAACACTGAAGCTTTCTTT. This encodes CASSQAGQLNTEAFF.

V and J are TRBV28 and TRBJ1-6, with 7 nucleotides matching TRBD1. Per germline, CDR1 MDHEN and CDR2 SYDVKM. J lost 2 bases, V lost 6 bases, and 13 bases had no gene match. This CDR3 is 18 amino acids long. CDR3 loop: CASSLASQGRTYNSPLHF. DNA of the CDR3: TGTGCCAGCAGCCTAGCCTCACAGGGGCGAACCTATAATTCACCCCTCCACTTT.

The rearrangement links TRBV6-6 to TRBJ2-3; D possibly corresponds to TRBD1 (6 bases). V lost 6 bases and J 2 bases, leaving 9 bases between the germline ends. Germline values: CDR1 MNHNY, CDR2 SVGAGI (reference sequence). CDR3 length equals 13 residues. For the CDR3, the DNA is TGTGCCAGCAGAAACAGGGACACAGATACGCAGTATTTT. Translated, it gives CASRNRDTDTQYF.

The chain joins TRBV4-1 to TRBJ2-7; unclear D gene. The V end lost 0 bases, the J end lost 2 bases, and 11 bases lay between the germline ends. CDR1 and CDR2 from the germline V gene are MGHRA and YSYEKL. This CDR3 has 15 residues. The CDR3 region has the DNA TGCGCCAGCAGCCAAGATCAGACTCGCGCCTACGAGCAGTACTTC. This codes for CASSQDQTRAYEQYF.

CDR3: CASSPQAGRVYNEQFF. DNA for the CDR3: TGCGCCAGCAGTCCCCAAGCGGGAAGGGTCTACAATGAGCAGTTCTTC. The chain employs TRBV10-1 and TRBJ2-1; 7 bases map to TRBD2. Germline CDR1 and CDR2: WNHNN and SYGVQD (reference sequence). V was clipped by 5 bases and J by 3 bases; unmatched bases: 10. This CDR3 spans 16 amino acids.

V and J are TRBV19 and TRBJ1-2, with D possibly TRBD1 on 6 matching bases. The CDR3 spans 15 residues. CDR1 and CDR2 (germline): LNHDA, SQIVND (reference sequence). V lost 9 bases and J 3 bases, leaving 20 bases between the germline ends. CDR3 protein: CASSMGTGIYYGYTF. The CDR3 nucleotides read TGTGCCAGCTCGATGGGAACAGGGATTTACTATGGCTACACCTTC.

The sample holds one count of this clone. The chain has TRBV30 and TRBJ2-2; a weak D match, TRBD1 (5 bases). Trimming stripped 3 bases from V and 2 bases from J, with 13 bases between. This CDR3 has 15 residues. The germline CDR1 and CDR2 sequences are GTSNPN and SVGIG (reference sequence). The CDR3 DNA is TGTGCCTGGAGGCCCGGAACAGGTAACACCGGGGAGCTGTTTTTT. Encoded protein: CAWRPGTGNTGELFF. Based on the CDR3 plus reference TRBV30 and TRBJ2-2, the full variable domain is SQTIHQWPATLVQPVGSPLSLECTVEGTSNPNLYWYRQAAGRGLQLLFYSVGIGQISSEVPQNLSASRPQDRQFILSSKKLLLSDSGFYLCAWRPGTGNTGELFFGEGSRLTVL.

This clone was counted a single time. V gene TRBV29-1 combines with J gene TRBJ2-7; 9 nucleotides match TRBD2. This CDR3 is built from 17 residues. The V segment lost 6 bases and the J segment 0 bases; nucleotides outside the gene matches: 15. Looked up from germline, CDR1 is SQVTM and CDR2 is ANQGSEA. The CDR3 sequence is CSVIPNLLAGFSYEQYF. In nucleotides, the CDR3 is TGCAGCGTGATTCCCAACCTACTAGCGGGCTTCTCCTACGAGCAGTACTTC.

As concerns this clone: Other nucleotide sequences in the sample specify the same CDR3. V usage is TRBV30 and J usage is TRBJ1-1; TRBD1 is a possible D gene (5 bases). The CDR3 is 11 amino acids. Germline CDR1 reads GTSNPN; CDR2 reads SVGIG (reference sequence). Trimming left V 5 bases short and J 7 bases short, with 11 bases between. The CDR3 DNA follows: TGTGCCTGGTCGACAGCCGTTGAAGCTTTCTTT. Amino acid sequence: CAWSTAVEAFF.

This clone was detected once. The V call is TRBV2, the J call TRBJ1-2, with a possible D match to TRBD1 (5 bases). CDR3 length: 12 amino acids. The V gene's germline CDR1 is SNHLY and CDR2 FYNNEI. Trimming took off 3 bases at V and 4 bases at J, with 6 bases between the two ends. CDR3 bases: TGTGCCAGCAGTGATACAGGCTATGGCTACACCTTC. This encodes CASSDTGYGYTF.

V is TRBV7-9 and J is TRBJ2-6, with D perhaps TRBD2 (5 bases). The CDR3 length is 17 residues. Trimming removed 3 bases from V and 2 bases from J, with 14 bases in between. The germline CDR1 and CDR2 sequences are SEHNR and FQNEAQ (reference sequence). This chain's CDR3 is CASSFYRGLAGANVLTF. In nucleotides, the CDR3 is TGTGCCAGCAGCTTTTACCGCGGGCTGGCTGGGGCCAACGTCCTGACTTTC.

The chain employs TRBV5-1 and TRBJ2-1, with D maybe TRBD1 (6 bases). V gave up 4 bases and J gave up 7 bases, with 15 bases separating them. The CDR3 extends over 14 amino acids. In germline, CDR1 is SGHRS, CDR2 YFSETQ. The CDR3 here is CASSQTRTENEQFF. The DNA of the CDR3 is TGCGCCAGCAGCCAGACAAGGACAGAAAATGAGCAGTTCTTC.

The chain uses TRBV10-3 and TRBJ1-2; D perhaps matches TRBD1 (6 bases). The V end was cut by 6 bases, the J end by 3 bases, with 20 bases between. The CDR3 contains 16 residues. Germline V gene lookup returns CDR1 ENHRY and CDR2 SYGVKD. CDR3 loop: CAISADGTLSYYGYTF. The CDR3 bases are TGTGCCATCAGCGCTGACGGGACACTAAGCTACTATGGCTACACCTTC.

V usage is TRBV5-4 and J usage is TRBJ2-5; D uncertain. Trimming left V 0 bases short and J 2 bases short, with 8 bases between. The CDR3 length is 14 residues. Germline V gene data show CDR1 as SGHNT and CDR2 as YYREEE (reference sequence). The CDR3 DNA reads TGTGCCAGCAGCTTGGGTGCTCTACAAGAGACCCAGTACTTC. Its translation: CASSLGALQETQYF.

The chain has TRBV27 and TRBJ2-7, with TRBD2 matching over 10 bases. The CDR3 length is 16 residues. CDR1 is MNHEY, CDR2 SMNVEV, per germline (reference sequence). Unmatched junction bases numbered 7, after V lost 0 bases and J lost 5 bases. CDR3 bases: TGTGCCAGCAGTTTATCCTTAGCGGGAGGCTTCGACGAGCAGTACTTC. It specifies CASSLSLAGGFDEQYF.